These 21 T cell receptor beta chains share one sample of origin, sequenced in a study of glioma-infiltrating T cells. Using RNA template, CDR3s of TCR alpha and beta were amplified with iRepertoire arm-PCR. A single record per CDR3 protein comes from TCRdb applying MiXCR to the multiplex PCR reads. Found here are around 170,000 distinct CDR3 sequences, about 46% of them singletons; the top ten hold about 5.2%. The sequencing input was glioma tissue, nonneoplastic brain tissue, or PBMCs (not recorded which). All receptors derive from a human donor with low-grade glioma or glioblastoma, undergoing nonglioma brain surgery, or in good health (not recorded which).

This clonotype has at least ten counts. The V call is TRBV25-1, the J call TRBJ1-2; 9 bases are shared with TRBD1. The J segment lost 6 bases and the V segment lost 1 base, leaving 6 bases of the junction unmatched. The CDR3 length is 15 residues. Germline-derived CDR1 and CDR2 are MGHDK and SYGVNS. This chain's CDR3 is CASSEWGGTGNGYTF. The CDR3 bases are TGTGCCAGCAGTGAATGGGGCGGGACAGGGAATGGCTACACCTTC.

As concerns this clonotype: This may be a read error, as it is one base from a much larger clone. V is TRBV28 and J is TRBJ2-7; a possible D gene is TRBD1 (6 bases). Trimming shortened V by 3 bases and J by 2 bases, and 14 bases separated the two germline ends. The CDR3 covers 15 residues. Germline V gives CDR1 MDHEN, CDR2 SYDVKM. As DNA, the CDR3 is TGTGCCAGCAGTTTGACCGGGACAATGGCCTACGAGCAGTACTTC. This sequence encodes CASSLTGTMAYEQYF.

CDR3 nucleotide sequence: TGTGCCAGCAGCCAAAGGTATGAGCAGTTCTTC. Protein: CASSQRYEQFF. This chain joins TRBV27 and TRBJ2-1, with D unclear. V lost 6 bases, J lost 8 bases, and 8 bases lay in between. CDR3 size: 11 residues. The germline V gene encodes CDR1 MNHEY and CDR2 SMNVEV (reference sequence).

This clonotype was seen only once. The V and J genes are TRBV28 and TRBJ2-7; D assignment may be TRBD1 or TRBD2 (7 bases each). This CDR3 region has 18 residues. Per the germline V gene, CDR1 is MDHEN and CDR2 is SYDVKM. V was pared by 4 bases and J by 1 base, with 23 bases between. The CDR3 loop reads CASSSPRLGRGGSYEQYF. CDR3 coding DNA: TGTGCCAGCAGTTCACCACGGTTGGGCAGGGGGGGATCCTACGAGCAGTACTTC.

Worth noting for this clonotype: Since a much larger clone is just one base distant, this may be a read error. V and J are TRBV18 and TRBJ2-7; D gene unclear. The CDR3 runs to 12 residues. Between the trimmed V and J ends, which lost 5 bases and 3 bases, there was a span of 8 bases. The V gene's germline CDR1 is KGHSH and CDR2 LQKENI. CDR3 region: CASSTQSYEQYF. The CDR3 bases are TGTGCCAGCTCAACGCAGAGCTACGAGCAGTACTTC.

The chain links TRBV14 to TRBJ2-1; TRBD2 is a possible D gene (5 bases). CDR1 and CDR2 from the germline V gene are SGHDN and FVKESK. The CDR3 totals 13 residues. Deletions cut 0 bases from V and 14 bases from J, with 14 bases between. The CDR3 DNA is TGTGCCAGCAGCCAAGATCGCGAGGGCCATAAGTTCTTC. The encoded protein is CASSQDREGHKFF.

Regarding this clonotype: This may stem from a read error, because a much larger clone lies one nucleotide away. This rearrangement joins TRBV20-1 to TRBJ2-6, with D possibly matching TRBD1 (5 bases). CDR1 is DFQATT and CDR2 is SNEGSKA in the germline V gene (reference sequence). CDR3 size: 14 residues. The CDR3 sequence: CSATDSSGANALTF. Here the CDR3 DNA reads TGCAGTGCTACAGACAGCTCTGGGGCCAACGCCCTGACTTTC.

This clonotype was seen at least ten times. The chain joins TRBV7-6 to TRBJ1-3; 7 positions agree with TRBD1. V shed 1 base and J 9 bases; nucleotides not matched to a gene: 9. Germline V gives CDR1 SGHVS, CDR2 FNYEAQ. This CDR3 has 15 residues. The CDR3 DNA reads as TGTGCCAGCAGCTTAGGCGGGACAGCCTTAAGCACCATATATTTT. Protein sequence: CASSLGGTALSTIYF.

This sequence joins TRBV19 and TRBJ2-2, with 9 bases fitting TRBD1. V lost 0 bases, J lost 0 bases, and 2 bases stayed unmatched. This CDR3 is 17 amino acids long. In germline, CDR1 is LNHDA, CDR2 SQIVND (reference sequence). In DNA, the CDR3 is TGTGCCAGTAGTATAGAAAGGACAGGGGCGAACACCGGGGAGCTGTTTTTT. This translates into CASSIERTGANTGELFF.

This clonotype was seen a handful of times. The chain combines TRBV2 with TRBJ2-7, with 10 nucleotides matching TRBD1. V lost 6 bases and J lost 6; bases outside the gene matches: 8. Germline values: CDR1 SNHLY, CDR2 FYNNEI. The CDR3 sequence is 14 residues long. The CDR3 DNA reads as TGTGCCAGCAGACTCCAGGACAGGGGGGGCGAGCAGTACTTC. Amino acids: CASRLQDRGGEQYF.

V and J are TRBV6-5 and TRBJ1-1; D perhaps matches TRBD1 (5 bases). CDR3 length: 14 amino acids. CDR1 and CDR2 from the germline V gene are MNHEY and SVGAGI. V was cut by 6 bases and J by 6 bases, with 17 bases left in between. Here the CDR3 DNA reads TGTGCCAGCAGAGTGGGAAAGGCGGGGGCTGAAGCTTTCTTT. This encodes CASRVGKAGAEAFF.

The chain links TRBV7-2 to TRBJ2-7, with TRBD1 matching 11 bases. The germline CDR1 and CDR2 sequences are SGHTA and FQGNSA. The CDR3 length is 15 residues. The V and J ends lost 10 bases and 4 bases, in that order; junction bases with no gene match: 12. The CDR3 loop reads CANRRRTGGAYEQYF. In DNA form, the CDR3 reads TGTGCCAACAGACGCCGGACAGGGGGCGCTTACGAGCAGTACTTC.

This clonotype was counted ten times or more. The chain carries TRBV20-1 and TRBJ2-1; D remains ambiguous. Germline CDR1 is DFQATT and CDR2 is SNEGSKA (reference sequence). The length of the CDR3 is 10 residues. V shed 5 bases and J shed 4 bases, with 3 bases lying between them. The CDR3 loop is CSAQYNEQFF. The DNA of the CDR3 is TGCAGTGCTCAGTACAATGAGCAGTTCTTC.

The chain carries TRBV27 and TRBJ1-2; no definite D call. The CDR3 has 16 residues. CDR1 and CDR2 from the germline V gene are MNHEY and SMNVEV (reference sequence). V was clipped by 4 bases and J by 0 bases, with 15 bases between them. CDR3 in DNA: TGTGCCAGCAGTTCACGTAGTGGGAGCGCTAACTATGGCTACACCTTC. Translating it yields CASSSRSGSANYGYTF.

This clonotype was counted a few times. The chain couples TRBV29-1 to TRBJ1-1; weak D call: TRBD1 (6 bases). Looked up from germline, CDR1 is SQVTM and CDR2 is ANQGSEA. CDR3 size: 13 residues. Between the trimmed V and J ends, which lost 6 bases and 3 bases, there was a span of 14 bases. Written as DNA, the CDR3 is TGCAGCGTCGCACAGGGAACGGACACTGAAGCTTTCTTT. It specifies CSVAQGTDTEAFF.

This chain links TRBV2 with TRBJ2-5; the D gene is possibly TRBD1 (8 bases). Trimming removed 6 bases from V and 0 bases from J, with 17 bases in between. CDR3 length equals 16 residues. The germline gives CDR1 SNHLY, CDR2 FYNNEI. CDR3 nucleotide sequence: TGTGCCAGCAGCCTCTACAGGGGGGGTCACCAAGAGACCCAGTACTTC. This translates into CASSLYRGGHQETQYF.

This clonotype was recorded only once. The gene calls are TRBV12-3 or TRBV12-4 and TRBJ2-7, with 7 bases matching TRBD2. This CDR3 region has 16 residues. Trimming removed 3 bases from V and 9 bases from J; junction bases left unmatched: 17. CDR3 loop: CASSFSGTNLLRGQYF. Written as DNA, the CDR3 is TGTGCCAGCAGTTTCTCAGGGACTAATCTCCTACGTGGGCAGTACTTC.

The chain employs TRBV20-1 and TRBJ2-1, with 7 bases aligning to TRBD1. V lost 6 bases and J lost 1; bases outside the gene matches: 9. Germline loops: CDR1 DFQATT, CDR2 SNEGSKA (reference sequence). The CDR3 length is 15 residues. The CDR3 DNA reads TGCAGTGCCCCCCCCTGGGACAGATCCTACAATGAGCAGTTCTTC. Amino acid sequence: CSAPPWDRSYNEQFF.

This clonotype came up many times. The CDR3 here is CASSPAIAQYF. As DNA, the CDR3 is TGTGCCAGCAGTCCCGCTATTGCGCAGTATTTT. The chain has TRBV28 and TRBJ2-3; D is ambiguous. CDR1 is MDHEN and CDR2 is SYDVKM in the germline V gene. This CDR3 is 11 amino acids long. V gave up 5 bases and J gave up 10 bases, with 10 bases separating them. The variable domain in full, completed from reference TRBV28 and TRBJ2-3, reads DVKVTQSSRYLVKRTGEKVFLECVQDMDHENMFWYRQDPGLGLRLIYFSYDVKMKEKGDIPEGYSVSREKKERFSLILESASTNQTSMYLCASSPAIAQYFGPGTRLTVL.

Comment on this clonotype: A much larger clonotype is one base distant, so this may be a read error. This chain links TRBV20-1 with TRBJ2-3; D unclear. CDR1 DFQATT and CDR2 SNEGSKA come from the germline V gene (reference sequence). The CDR3 is made up of 17 amino acids. The CDR3 sequence is CSALFVGIPVNTDPQYF. CDR3 nucleotides: TGCAGTGCTTTGTTTGTTGGCATCCCCGTGAACACAGATCCGCAGTATTTT.

This clonotype was observed a few times. With a much larger clone just one base away, this may be a read error. V and J are TRBV20-1 and TRBJ2-7, with 8 bases that match TRBD2. Trimming took 6 bases from V and 2 from J; bases not matched to a gene: 6. The CDR3 is 13 amino acids. Germline V gene lookup returns CDR1 DFQATT and CDR2 SNEGSKA (reference sequence). Here the CDR3 DNA reads TGCAGTGCCTTCAAGCGGGGGACCTACGAGCAGTACTTC. This gives the protein CSAFKRGTYEQYF.